The TCR beta chain under discussion was sequenced for a study of blood T cell repertoires in COVID-19. Deletions cut 5 bases from V and 7 bases from J, with 21 bases between. The CDR3 length is 17 residues. Germline V gene lookup returns CDR1 SGHVS and CDR2 FNYEAQ. Using immunoSEQ multiplex PCR, the repertoire was profiled, and TCRdb retains in-frame clones only, with some absent. The sample consists of some 360,000 clones, 88% of them appearing once. This chain joins TRBV7-6 and TRBJ1-6, with D perhaps matching TRBD1 (5 bases). What was sequenced was PBMCs or T cells enriched from blood (not recorded which). The sequence was obtained from a woman younger than 45 who had been exposed to COVID-19. CDR3 sequence reads: CASSPSRGGRENSPLHF. CDR3 bases: TGTGCCAGCAGCCCCTCGAGGGGAGGCCGTGAGAATTCACCCCTCCACTTT.